These 24 T cell receptor beta chains originate from one sample sequenced in a study of blood T cell repertoires in COVID-19. Clones were sequenced by immunoSEQ multiplex PCR, and TCRdb holds only the in-frame ones, with some missing. The sample yields around 220,000 clones, under 90% seen once. The source material was peripheral blood. All receptors come from a man aged 25 to 40 with active or convalescent COVID-19.

The chain uses TRBV5-5 and TRBJ1-4; TRBD1 might be the D (5 bases). Germline lookup yields CDR1 SGHKS and CDR2 YYEKEE (reference sequence). This CDR3 is 14 amino acids long. Trimming stripped 1 base from V and 7 bases from J, with 11 bases between. In nucleotides, the CDR3 is TGTGCCAGCAGCTTGAGGCAGGGTTCTGAAAAACTGTTTTTT. Its translation is CASSLRQGSEKLFF. Supplemented by reference TRBV5-5 and TRBJ1-4, the full variable domain reads DAGVTQSPTHLIKTRGQQVTLRCSPISGHKSVSWYQQVLGQGPQFIFQYYEKEERGRGNFPDRFSARQFPNYSSELNVNALLLGDSALYLCASSLRQGSEKLFFGSGTQLSVL.

The chain has TRBV28 and TRBJ2-7, with D maybe TRBD2 (7 bases). The CDR3 is 16 residues long. Per germline, CDR1 MDHEN and CDR2 SYDVKM. Trimming left V 1 base short and J 4 bases short, with 17 bases between. CDR3 residues: CASSLLGGGGSYEQYF. The CDR3 bases are TGTGCCAGCAGTTTATTGGGGGGGGGCGGAAGTTACGAGCAGTACTTC.

The CDR3 is CASSAGLSEQFF. In DNA form, the CDR3 reads TGTGCCAGCAGCGCAGGTTTAAGTGAGCAGTTCTTC. This sequence joins TRBV6-5 and TRBJ2-1; D remains unclear. This CDR3 region has 12 residues. V lost 6 bases, J lost 9 bases, and 12 bases lay in between. Germline loops: CDR1 MNHEY, CDR2 SVGAGI.

This clone came up a few times. CDR3 residues: CASSFKAAGYEQYF. CDR3 bases: TGTGCCAGCAGCTTCAAGGCGGCCGGGTACGAGCAGTACTTC. The V gene is TRBV7-9, the J gene TRBJ2-7; D call uncertain. The CDR3 totals 14 residues. Trimming took 3 bases from V and 4 from J, leaving 13 bases between them. CDR1 is SEHNR and CDR2 is FQNEAQ in the germline V gene (reference sequence).

The rearrangement links TRBV7-6 to TRBJ2-2; 12 nucleotides match TRBD2. This CDR3 spans 17 amino acids. V lost 5 bases to trimming and J lost 0 bases; unmatched junction nucleotides: 4. Germline CDR1 and CDR2: SGHVS and FNYEAQ. Written as DNA, the CDR3 is TGTGCCAGCAGCCAAACTAGCGGGGGGTCGAACACCGGGGAGCTGTTTTTT. The encoded protein is CASSQTSGGSNTGELFF. Together with reference TRBV7-6 and TRBJ2-2, the CDR3 gives the full variable domain: GAGVSQSPRYKVTKRGQDVALRCDPISGHVSLYWYRQALGQGPEFLTYFNYEAQQDKSGLPNDRFSAERPEGSISTLTIQRTEQRDSAMYRCASSQTSGGSNTGELFFGEGSRLTVL.

The chain carries TRBV5-6 and TRBJ1-1; 10 bases fit TRBD1. Germline values: CDR1 SGHDT, CDR2 YYEEEE. There are 15 residues in the CDR3. V trimming: 6 bases; J trimming: 3 bases; junction bases outside the gene matches: 8. The CDR3 nucleotides read TGTGCCAGCACATCCACAGGGACAGGGGACACTGAAGCTTTCTTT. Protein: CASTSTGTGDTEAFF.

This clone was recorded only once. The chain links TRBV5-5 to TRBJ1-1; 10 nucleotides align to TRBD1. V shed 0 bases and J 6 bases; nucleotides not matched to a gene: 5. Germline CDR1 SGHKS, CDR2 YYEKEE (reference sequence). The CDR3 sequence is 15 residues long. This CDR3 is CASSLDGDRGAEAFF. The DNA for the CDR3 is TGTGCCAGCAGCTTGGATGGGGACAGGGGCGCTGAAGCTTTCTTT.

The chain has TRBV6-2 or TRBV6-3 and TRBJ1-1; D gene unclear. Germline CDR1 reads MNHEY; CDR2 reads SVGEGT. V lost 5 bases, J lost 8 bases, and 9 bases lay in between. The CDR3 totals 11 residues. The CDR3 DNA sequence: TGTGCCAGCAGTCGAGGCGGGGAAGCTTTCTTT. This translates into CASSRGGEAFF.

This clone was detected once. The chain recombines TRBV6-5 with TRBJ2-1; 8 nucleotides align to TRBD2. Germline CDR1 reads MNHEY; CDR2 reads SVGAGI. V lost 4 bases, J lost 4 bases, and 9 bases stayed unmatched. The CDR3 consists of 16 residues. This CDR3 reads CASSLGAGVGYNEQFF. CDR3 nucleotide sequence: TGTGCCAGCAGTTTGGGAGCGGGGGTGGGATACAATGAGCAGTTCTTC.

CDR3 sequence reads: CASSAPLAGGQGETQYF. The CDR3 coding sequence is TGTGCCAGCAGCGCACCACTAGCGGGGGGGCAGGGAGAGACCCAGTACTTC. The V call is TRBV9, the J call TRBJ2-5; 13 bases line up with TRBD2. The CDR3 length is 17 residues. The J segment lost 4 bases and the V segment lost 3 bases, leaving 9 bases of the junction unmatched. CDR1 SGDLS and CDR2 YYNGEE come from the germline V gene.

V and J are TRBV28 and TRBJ1-1; D not resolved. The germline V gene has CDR1 MDHEN and CDR2 SYDVKM. V dropped 5 bases and J dropped 1 base, with 8 bases sitting between them. CDR3 length: 13 residues. The CDR3 protein is CASSTLPNTEAFF. DNA for the CDR3: TGTGCCAGCAGTACTCTTCCGAACACTGAAGCTTTCTTT. Based on the CDR3 plus reference TRBV28 and TRBJ1-1, the full variable domain is DVKVTQSSRYLVKRTGEKVFLECVQDMDHENMFWYRQDPGLGLRLIYFSYDVKMKEKGDIPEGYSVSREKKERFSLILESASTNQTSMYLCASSTLPNTEAFFGQGTRLTVV.

The J gene is TRBJ2-2, the V gene TRBV19, with 7 bases identical to TRBD1. The CDR3 loop spans 15 amino acids. V gave up 7 bases and J gave up 3 bases; unmatched junction bases: 8. Germline values: CDR1 LNHDA, CDR2 SQIVND (reference sequence). DNA of the CDR3: TGTGCCAGTATGAAGACAGGGTGGTACACCGGGGAGCTGTTTTTT. Protein sequence: CASMKTGWYTGELFF.

The rearrangement joins TRBV7-8 to TRBJ1-1; no firm D call. Trimming removed 5 bases from V and 1 base from J, with 8 bases in between. Germline V gene sequence: CDR1 SGHVS, CDR2 FQNEAQ. There are 13 residues in the CDR3. The chain's CDR3 is CASSRGGNTEAFF. CDR3 bases: TGTGCCAGCAGCCGCGGAGGGAACACTGAAGCTTTCTTT.

Only one count was recorded for this clone. The DNA for the CDR3 is TGTGCCAGCAGCCACAGCCGGACTAGCGAGGGGCGCGGGACCCAGTACTTC. It encodes CASSHSRTSEGRGTQYF. The rearrangement links TRBV3-1 (or the pseudogene TRBV3-2) to TRBJ2-5, with 9 bases fitting TRBD2. V was pared by 3 bases and J by 7 bases, with 15 bases of the junction left unmatched. CDR1 and CDR2 (germline): LGHDT, YNNKEL (reference sequence). The CDR3 has 17 amino acids.

This chain links TRBV6-6 with TRBJ2-2, with D hard to call. The CDR3 runs 11 residues. V lost 4 bases and J 5 bases, leaving 2 bases between the germline ends. Germline assignment: CDR1 MNHNY and CDR2 SVGAGI (reference sequence). The chain's CDR3 is CASSLTGELFF. CDR3 DNA: TGTGCCAGCAGTTTAACCGGGGAGCTGTTTTTT.

This clone was observed a handful of times. The V call is TRBV19, the J call TRBJ1-2; 7 bases align to TRBD1. Germline-derived CDR1 and CDR2 are LNHDA and SQIVND (reference sequence). This CDR3 has 14 residues. Trimming took 5 bases from V and 3 from J; bases not matched to a gene: 6. This CDR3 reads CASSALRGHYGYTF. The CDR3 DNA follows: TGTGCCAGTAGTGCCCTTAGGGGGCACTATGGCTACACCTTC.

This clone has only one observation. V usage is TRBV2 and J usage is TRBJ1-5; D not certain. Per germline, CDR1 SNHLY and CDR2 FYNNEI. V lost 0 bases to trimming and J lost 5 bases, with 5 bases between them. There are 13 residues in the CDR3. This CDR3 is CASSEAGDQPQHF. The CDR3 DNA is TGTGCCAGCAGTGAAGCCGGGGATCAGCCCCAGCATTTT.

The V and J genes are TRBV19 and TRBJ2-5; 8 positions agree with TRBD2. The CDR3 has 16 residues. Unmatched junction bases numbered 7, after V lost 3 bases and J lost 1 base. CDR1 is LNHDA and CDR2 is SQIVND in the germline V gene (reference sequence). The CDR3 sequence is CASSIPGGGRQETQYF. The DNA for the CDR3 is TGTGCCAGTAGTATCCCCGGCGGGGGGCGCCAAGAGACCCAGTACTTC.

The rearrangement joins TRBV6-6 to TRBJ1-2; the match to TRBD1 covers 7 bases. Trimming at V came to 2 bases and at J to 2 bases, leaving 2 bases not matched to a gene. Germline V gene sequence: CDR1 MNHNY, CDR2 SVGAGI (reference sequence). This CDR3 comprises 14 residues. The CDR3 region is CASSYPGQNYGYTF. CDR3 nucleotide sequence: TGTGCCAGCAGTTACCCGGGACAGAACTATGGCTACACCTTC.

This chain uses TRBV5-1 with TRBJ2-7; TRBD1 aligns across 8 bases. Trimming took 4 bases from V and 4 from J; bases not matched to a gene: 13. CDR3 length: 16 amino acids. Looked up from germline, CDR1 is SGHRS and CDR2 is YFSETQ. The CDR3 DNA is TGCGCCAGCAGCGGCGGAGGACAGGGTGGGGCTTACGAGCAGTACTTC. It codes for CASSGGGQGGAYEQYF.

The genes are TRBV18 and TRBJ2-7; D gene ambiguous. The ends were cut back, 6 bases at V and 0 bases at J, with 12 bases in the middle. CDR1 is KGHSH, CDR2 LQKENI, per germline. The length of the CDR3 is 14 residues. The CDR3 here is CASSQGTGSYEQYF. The DNA for the CDR3 is TGTGCCAGCTCCCAAGGAACGGGCTCCTACGAGCAGTACTTC.

The gene calls are TRBV25-1 and TRBJ1-1; TRBD1 agrees at 9 bases. The trim removed 7 bases at V and 5 bases at J, leaving 8 bases unmatched. CDR1 MGHDK and CDR2 SYGVNS come from the germline V gene. The CDR3 is 14 amino acids. CDR3 sequence (DNA): TGTGCCAGCAAGACAGGGGGAAAAGGGACTGAAGCTTTCTTT. It translates to CASKTGGKGTEAFF.

The chain joins TRBV4-1 to TRBJ2-5; no clear D gene. CDR1 and CDR2 (germline): MGHRA, YSYEKL. Trimming pared 2 bases from V and 5 bases from J, leaving 9 bases between. This CDR3 contains 13 residues. DNA for the CDR3: TGCGCCAGCAGCCAATACCCCCGGGAGACCCAGTACTTC. The encoded protein is CASSQYPRETQYF.

The rearrangement links TRBV3-1 (or the pseudogene TRBV3-2) to TRBJ2-1, with TRBD1 matching 9 bases. This CDR3 contains 14 residues. Germline CDR1 LGHDT, CDR2 YNNKEL (reference sequence). Unmatched junction bases numbered 4, after V lost 4 bases and J lost 6 bases. As DNA, the CDR3 is TGTGCCAGCAGCCTTGGACAGGGGCTCAATGAGCAGTTCTTC. Translating gives CASSLGQGLNEQFF.